These 10 T cell receptor beta chains originate from one sample sequenced in a study of T-cell reconstitution after alpha-beta-depleted transplantation in children. Molecular barcoding with unique molecular identifiers was used for the TCRbeta library. Via MiXCR, TCRdb re-called the PCR reads, giving one row per CDR3 protein. The data hold over 200,000 distinct CDR3 sequences, with approximately 10% observed a single time. The sequencing used PBMCs, collected before TCRalphabeta/CD19-depleted stem cell transplant. The receptors stem from a child under two years old with acute myeloid leukemia, due to receive a stem cell transplant.

The sample holds many counts of this clonotype. The chain carries TRBV3-1 and TRBJ2-7; D is perhaps TRBD2 (5 bases). This CDR3 contains 16 residues. CDR1 and CDR2 from the germline V gene are LGHDT and YNNKEL (reference sequence). V lost 1 base and J lost 3, with 16 bases in between. CDR3 residues: CASSQGPSGGLYEQYF. The CDR3 region has the DNA TGTGCCAGCAGCCAAGGCCCGAGTGGCGGGCTCTACGAGCAGTACTTC.

This sequence joins TRBV7-9 and TRBJ2-7; D uncertain. The germline V gene encodes CDR1 SEHNR and CDR2 FQNEAQ (reference sequence). The CDR3 has 11 amino acids. V lost 5 bases and J 11 bases, leaving 13 bases between the germline ends. CDR3 DNA sequence: TGTGCCAGCAGCCTCGGACCCTTCAAGTACTTC. Protein product: CASSLGPFKYF.

This clonotype has at least ten counts. V is TRBV12-3 or TRBV12-4 and J is TRBJ2-5, with TRBD2 matching 8 bases. With 0 bases clipped from V and 5 bases from J, the junction kept 11 bases outside the gene matches. This CDR3 has 17 residues. CDR3: CASSLAPGTRIGETQYF. The DNA for the CDR3 is TGTGCCAGCAGTTTAGCGCCCGGGACTAGGATAGGCGAGACCCAGTACTTC.

This clonotype was seen at least ten times. The chain couples TRBV5-6 to TRBJ1-2; 8 bases are shared with TRBD1. Germline trimming cut 4 bases from V and 9 bases from J; bases unmatched to any gene: 8. The length of the CDR3 is 13 residues. Germline CDR1 reads SGHDT; CDR2 reads YYEEEE. CDR3: CASSPGQGSSYTF. The CDR3 nucleotides read TGTGCCAGCAGCCCCGGACAGGGTAGCAGCTACACCTTC.

This clonotype was recorded many times. V is TRBV25-1 and J is TRBJ2-7; TRBD1 aligns across 9 bases. Germline V CDR1 and CDR2: MGHDK, SYGVNS. V gave up 2 bases and J gave up 2 bases; unmatched junction bases: 4. This CDR3 comprises 15 residues. This CDR3 is CASSEPGQGTYEQYF. The CDR3 DNA is TGTGCCAGCAGTGAACCGGGACAGGGCACCTACGAGCAGTACTTC.

V and J are TRBV11-2 and TRBJ2-1; 10 bases fit TRBD2. This CDR3 is 15 amino acids long. Per germline, CDR1 SGHAT and CDR2 FQNNGV. The J segment lost 6 bases and the V segment lost 1 base, leaving 3 bases of the junction unmatched. DNA for the CDR3: TGTGCCAGCAGCTTAGCAGCGGGAGGGCTCAATGAGCAGTTCTTC. Its translation is CASSLAAGGLNEQFF.

This clonotype was detected ten times or more. The chain has TRBV5-1 and TRBJ1-1, with unresolved D. CDR1 SGHRS and CDR2 YFSETQ come from the germline V gene. Trimming took off 5 bases at V and 1 base at J, with 6 bases between the two ends. CDR3 size: 12 residues. This CDR3 is CASRIGNTEAFF. The CDR3 nucleotides are TGCGCCAGCAGAATCGGGAACACTGAAGCTTTCTTT.

This clonotype has ten or more counts. The chain has TRBV5-1 and TRBJ2-3; D not resolved. Germline-derived CDR1 and CDR2 are SGHRS and YFSETQ. The CDR3 loop spans 11 amino acids. The V and J ends lost 6 bases and 11 bases respectively, with 13 bases between them. CDR3 protein: CASNSLVGQYF. In DNA, the CDR3 is TGCGCCAGCAACTCCCTCGTCGGGCAGTATTTT.

This clonotype showed up many times. The chain uses TRBV12-3 or TRBV12-4 and TRBJ1-4, with a tentative D call TRBD1 (5 bases). This CDR3 is built from 12 residues. Trimming shortened V by 3 bases and J by 13 bases, and 12 bases separated the two germline ends. CDR3: CASSFWDRLLFF. CDR3 coding DNA: TGTGCCAGCAGTTTTTGGGACCGATTACTGTTTTTT.

CDR3 sequence (DNA): TGTGCCAGCAAACGACAGGGCGGCACTGAAGCTTTCTTT. Protein product: CASKRQGGTEAFF. This chain links TRBV27 with TRBJ1-1; 7 bases match TRBD1. The CDR3 consists of 13 residues. Germline V CDR1 and CDR2: MNHEY, SMNVEV (reference sequence). V lost 7 bases to trimming and J lost 4 bases; unmatched junction nucleotides: 6.